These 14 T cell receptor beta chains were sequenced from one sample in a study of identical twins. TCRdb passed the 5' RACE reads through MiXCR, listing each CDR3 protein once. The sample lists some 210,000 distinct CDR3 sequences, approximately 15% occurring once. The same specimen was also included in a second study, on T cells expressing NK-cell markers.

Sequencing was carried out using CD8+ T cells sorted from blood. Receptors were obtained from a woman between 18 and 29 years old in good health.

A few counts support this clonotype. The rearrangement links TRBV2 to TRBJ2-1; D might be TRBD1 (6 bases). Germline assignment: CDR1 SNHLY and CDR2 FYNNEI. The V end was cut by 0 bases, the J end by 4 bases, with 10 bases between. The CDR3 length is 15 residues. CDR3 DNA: TGTGCCAGCAGTGAAGCGACAGGCCCTTACAATGAGCAGTTCTTC. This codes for CASSEATGPYNEQFF.

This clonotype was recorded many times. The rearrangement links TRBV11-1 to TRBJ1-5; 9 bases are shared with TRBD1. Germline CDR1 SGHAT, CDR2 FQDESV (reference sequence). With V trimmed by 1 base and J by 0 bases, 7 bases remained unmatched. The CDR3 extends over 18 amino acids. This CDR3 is CASSLGPGQGYSNQPQHF. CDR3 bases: TGTGCCAGCAGCTTAGGACCCGGACAGGGGTATAGCAATCAGCCCCAGCATTTT.

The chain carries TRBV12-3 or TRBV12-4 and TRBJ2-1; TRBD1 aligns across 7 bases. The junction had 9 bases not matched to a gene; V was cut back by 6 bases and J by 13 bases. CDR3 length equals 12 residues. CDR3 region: CASSLTRDSQFF. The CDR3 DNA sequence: TGTGCCAGCAGCTTAACCCGGGACAGTCAGTTCTTC.

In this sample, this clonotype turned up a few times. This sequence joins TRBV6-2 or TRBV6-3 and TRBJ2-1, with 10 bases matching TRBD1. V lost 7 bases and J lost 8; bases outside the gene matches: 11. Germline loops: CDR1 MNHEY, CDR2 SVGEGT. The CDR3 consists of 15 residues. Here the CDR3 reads CASTPGGQGRYEQFF. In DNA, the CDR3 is TGTGCCAGCACACCGGGGGGACAGGGGAGATATGAGCAGTTCTTC.

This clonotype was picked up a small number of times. The CDR3 is CSAGRRGAKLFF. DNA for the CDR3: TGCAGCGCGGGCCGGAGAGGCGCAAAACTGTTTTTT. V usage is TRBV29-1 and J usage is TRBJ1-4; D is unresolved. The CDR3 is made up of 12 amino acids. Trimming cost V 7 bases and J 10 bases, with 16 bases left between them. Germline values: CDR1 SQVTM, CDR2 ANQGSEA.

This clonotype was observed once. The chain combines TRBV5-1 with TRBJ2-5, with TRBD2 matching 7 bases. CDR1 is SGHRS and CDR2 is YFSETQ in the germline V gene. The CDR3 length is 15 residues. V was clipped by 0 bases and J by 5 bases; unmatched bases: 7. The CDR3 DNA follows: TGCGCCAGCAGCTTGGGGGACTACGGGTGGGAGACCCAGTACTTC. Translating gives CASSLGDYGWETQYF. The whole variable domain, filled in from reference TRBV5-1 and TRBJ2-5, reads KAGVTQTPRYLIKTRGQQVTLSCSPISGHRSVSWYQQTPGQGLQFLFEYFSETQRNKGNFPGRFSGRQFSNSRSEMNVSTLELGDSALYLCASSLGDYGWETQYFGPGTRLLVL.

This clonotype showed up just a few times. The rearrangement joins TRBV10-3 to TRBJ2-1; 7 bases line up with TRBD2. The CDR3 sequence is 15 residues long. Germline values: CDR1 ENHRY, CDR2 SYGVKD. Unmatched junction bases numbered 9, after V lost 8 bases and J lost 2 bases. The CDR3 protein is CAIQNRLAAYNEQFF. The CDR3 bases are TGTGCCATCCAGAACCGGCTAGCGGCCTACAATGAGCAGTTCTTC.

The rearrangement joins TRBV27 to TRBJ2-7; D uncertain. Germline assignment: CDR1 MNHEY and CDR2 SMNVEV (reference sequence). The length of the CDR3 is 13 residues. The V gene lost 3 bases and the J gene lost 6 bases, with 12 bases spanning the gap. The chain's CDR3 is CASSFSPYSEQYF. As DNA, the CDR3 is TGTGCCAGCAGTTTTTCCCCCTACTCCGAGCAGTACTTC.

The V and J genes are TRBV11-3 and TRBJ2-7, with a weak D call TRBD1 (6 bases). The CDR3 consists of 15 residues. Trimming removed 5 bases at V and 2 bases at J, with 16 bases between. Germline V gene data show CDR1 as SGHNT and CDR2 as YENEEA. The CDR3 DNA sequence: TGTGCCAGCAGCACCCGGGACAAGATAACCTACGAGCAGTACTTC. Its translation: CASSTRDKITYEQYF. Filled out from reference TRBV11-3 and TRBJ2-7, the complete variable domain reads EAGVVQSPRYKIIEKKQPVAFWCNPISGHNTLYWYLQNLGQGPELLIRYENEEAVDDSQLPKDRFSAERLKGVDSTLKIQPAELGDSAVYLCASSTRDKITYEQYFGPGTRLTVT.

CDR3 residues: CATRVILSTSNTGELFF. The CDR3 DNA reads as TGTGCCACCAGAGTAATCCTTTCCACTTCGAACACCGGGGAGCTGTTTTTT. The chain is built from TRBV15 and TRBJ2-2; D remains ambiguous. This CDR3 has 17 amino acids. CDR1 and CDR2 (germline): LNHNV, YYDKDF (reference sequence). The V and J ends lost 6 bases and 0 bases respectively, with 17 bases between them.

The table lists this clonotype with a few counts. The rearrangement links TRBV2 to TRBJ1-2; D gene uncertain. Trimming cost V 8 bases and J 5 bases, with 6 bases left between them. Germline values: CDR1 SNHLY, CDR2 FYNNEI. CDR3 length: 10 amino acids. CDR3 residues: CASRGYGYTF. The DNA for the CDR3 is TGTGCCAGCCGCGGGTATGGCTACACCTTC.

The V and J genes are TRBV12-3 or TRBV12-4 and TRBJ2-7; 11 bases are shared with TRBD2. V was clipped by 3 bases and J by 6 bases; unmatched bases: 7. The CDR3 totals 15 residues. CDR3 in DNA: TGTGCCAGCAGTTTTGGGCTAGCGGGAGGTGGCGAGCAGTACTTC. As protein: CASSFGLAGGGEQYF.

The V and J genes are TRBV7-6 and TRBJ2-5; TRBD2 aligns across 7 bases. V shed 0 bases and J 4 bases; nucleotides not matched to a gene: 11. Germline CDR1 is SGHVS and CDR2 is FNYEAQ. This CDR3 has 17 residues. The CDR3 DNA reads TGTGCCAGCAGCTTAGCGTGGGGGGGGTCCCGTGGAGAGACCCAGTACTTC. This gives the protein CASSLAWGGSRGETQYF.

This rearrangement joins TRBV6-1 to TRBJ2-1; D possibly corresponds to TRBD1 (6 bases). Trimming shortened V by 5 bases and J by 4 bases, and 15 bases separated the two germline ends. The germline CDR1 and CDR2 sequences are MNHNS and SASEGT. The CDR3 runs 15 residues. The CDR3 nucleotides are TGTGCCAGCAGTCCTTCAGGGGTGCGTTACAATGAGCAGTTCTTC. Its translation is CASSPSGVRYNEQFF.